The present entry profiles one T cell receptor beta chain with its context. Antigen unknown. This entry is derived from a study of cytomegalovirus exposure and HLA in healthy donors. Findings and caveats of the study: Common viral pathogens (according to a later analysis) appeared linked to several of the most significant clusters.

The PCR made use of 60 Vbeta and 13 Jbeta primers. Sequencing used immunoSEQ multiplex PCR; TCRdb keeps in-frame clones, though not all of them. The sample consists of about 80,000 clones, around 62% of them appearing once. The CDR3 has 14 residues. Per the germline V gene, CDR1 is LNHNV and CDR2 is YYDKDF (reference sequence). The ends were cut back, 0 bases at V and 2 bases at J, with 8 bases in the middle. The sequence derives from a male donor in good health and CMV-seropositive. The V call is TRBV15, the J call TRBJ2-7; weak D call: TRBD2 (5 bases). The sequenced sample was PBMCs. The CDR3 reads CATSRDDYPYEQYF. The CDR3 coding sequence is TGTGCCACCAGCAGAGATGACTACCCCTACGAGCAGTACTTC.